A single sample gave rise to the 20 T cell receptor beta chains below, sequenced in a study of shared clonotypes between healthy human individuals. Repertoires were generated with immunoSEQ multiplex PCR, while TCRdb's copy carries only in-frame clones and drops some. The sample has about 2.3 million clones, 90% to 95% seen once; the top ten hold 0.39%. The sequencing sample was made of naive CD4+ T cells from PBMCs. The subset: CD45RA+ positively selected. The receptors derive from a man between 18 and 29 years old in good health. Some clones in this sample may be carry-over from other donors' samples.

The chain combines TRBV2 with TRBJ1-5; 11 positions match TRBD1. This CDR3 is 15 amino acids long. The V gene end was trimmed by 5 bases and the J gene end by 5 bases; junction bases not matched to a gene: 5. Germline V gene lookup returns CDR1 SNHLY and CDR2 FYNNEI. The DNA for the CDR3 is TGTGCCAGCAGTCAGGGACAGGGGGTATATCAGCCCCAGCATTTT. The encoded protein is CASSQGQGVYQPQHF.

The rearrangement links TRBV15 to TRBJ2-3; TRBD1 aligns across 7 bases. The CDR3 sequence is 15 residues long. Germline-derived CDR1 and CDR2 are LNHNV and YYDKDF (reference sequence). J gave up 4 bases and V 4 bases, and 8 bases lay outside the gene matches. The CDR3 protein is CATSIQKGASDTQYF. The CDR3 nucleotides read TGTGCCACCAGCATACAGAAGGGGGCTTCAGATACGCAGTATTTT.

The chain has TRBV28 and TRBJ1-2; D is unresolved. V lost 6 bases to trimming and J lost 7 bases, with 18 bases between them. CDR3 length: 14 residues. The germline gives CDR1 MDHEN, CDR2 SYDVKM. CDR3 DNA: TGTGCCAGCAGACCCAACCCCCCGGCGGGTGGCTACACCTTC. Translating gives CASRPNPPAGGYTF.

This clone appeared a single time. This sequence joins TRBV7-8 and TRBJ1-5; a weak D match, TRBD1 (5 bases). The ends were cut back, 1 base at V and 6 bases at J, with 16 bases in the middle. The germline gives CDR1 SGHVS, CDR2 FQNEAQ. This CDR3 is built from 16 residues. The CDR3 nucleotides read TGTGCCAGCAGCTTAGTGGGAGGGACGGGGAGTCAGCCCCAGCATTTT. Translated, it gives CASSLVGGTGSQPQHF.

The V call is TRBV10-3, the J call TRBJ1-2; D remains ambiguous. The CDR3 sequence is 13 residues long. The germline V gene encodes CDR1 ENHRY and CDR2 SYGVKD. Trimming removed 0 bases from V and 5 bases from J, with 7 bases in between. CDR3 sequence (DNA): TGTGCCATCAGTGAGTCGTCGGAATATGGCTACACCTTC. Amino acids: CAISESSEYGYTF.

The rearrangement links TRBV7-8 to TRBJ2-7, with D maybe TRBD1 (6 bases). This CDR3 is built from 15 residues. V dropped 8 bases and J dropped 0 bases, with 17 bases sitting between them. The germline gives CDR1 SGHVS, CDR2 FQNEAQ. CDR3 nucleotides: TGTGCCAGCGTCGCCCGCCGGGACACCTCCTACGAGCAGTACTTC. This translates into CASVARRDTSYEQYF.

The V gene is TRBV7-7, the J gene TRBJ2-2; 15 nucleotides match TRBD2. The junction had 9 bases not matched to a gene; V was cut back by 5 bases and J by 5 bases. The CDR3 has 18 residues. Germline CDR1 and CDR2: SSHAT and FNYEAQ (reference sequence). The CDR3 protein is CASSLGLAGGPGTGELFF. CDR3 nucleotides: TGTGCCAGCAGCCTCGGACTAGCGGGAGGGCCGGGAACCGGGGAGCTGTTTTTT.

This rearrangement joins TRBV19 to TRBJ2-2; 11 bases map to TRBD2. The CDR3 runs to 16 residues. The germline V gene has CDR1 LNHDA and CDR2 SQIVND (reference sequence). The V and J ends lost 3 bases and 6 bases, in that order; junction bases with no gene match: 6. This chain's CDR3 is CASSIVVAGGPGELFF. CDR3 sequence (DNA): TGTGCCAGTAGTATCGTAGTAGCGGGAGGGCCCGGGGAGCTGTTTTTT.

Only one count was recorded for this clone. Here the CDR3 reads CATQRAAGAQETQYF. Here the CDR3 DNA reads TGTGCCACCCAAAGGGCAGCGGGAGCGCAAGAGACCCAGTACTTC. V gene TRBV7-8 combines with J gene TRBJ2-5, with 8 bases identical to TRBD2. The CDR3 has 15 amino acids. Trimming at V came to 10 bases and at J to 2 bases, leaving 12 bases not matched to a gene. Germline V CDR1 and CDR2: SGHVS, FQNEAQ.

The chain is built from TRBV6-6 and TRBJ1-5, with a possible D match to TRBD1 (6 bases). This CDR3 is 15 amino acids long. Between the trimmed V and J ends, which lost 6 bases and 4 bases, there was a span of 16 bases. Germline assignment: CDR1 MNHNY and CDR2 SVGAGI (reference sequence). The CDR3 region has the DNA TGTGCCAGCAGACCTTCGGACAGCTCAAATCAGCCCCAGCATTTT. Translating gives CASRPSDSSNQPQHF.

The chain recombines TRBV28 with TRBJ1-2; tentatively, D is TRBD1 (5 bases). Germline V lookup: CDR1 MDHEN, CDR2 SYDVKM. The CDR3 is 14 amino acids. Trimming pared 6 bases from V and 7 bases from J, leaving 18 bases between. CDR3 coding DNA: TGTGCCAGCAGCACCCCGGGGGATACTAGTGGCTACACCTTC. The encoded protein is CASSTPGDTSGYTF.

In its sample, this clone was seen once. The chain is built from TRBV6-6 and TRBJ2-1; the match to TRBD2 covers 10 bases. This CDR3 contains 14 residues. The germline V gene has CDR1 MNHNY and CDR2 SVGAGI (reference sequence). J lost 0 bases, V lost 7 bases, and 0 bases had no gene match. The CDR3 DNA sequence: TGTGCCAGCACTAGCGGGAGCTCCTACAATGAGCAGTTCTTC. It codes for CASTSGSSYNEQFF.

The rearrangement joins TRBV19 to TRBJ2-4; 11 bases are shared with TRBD2. This CDR3 comprises 14 residues. The germline gives CDR1 LNHDA, CDR2 SQIVND (reference sequence). The V and J ends lost 6 bases and 7 bases, in that order; junction bases with no gene match: 5. CDR3 protein: CASSRLAGKNIQYF. In DNA, the CDR3 is TGTGCCAGTAGCAGACTAGCGGGAAAGAACATTCAGTACTTC.

The chain is built from TRBV5-1 and TRBJ1-3; D uncertain. Germline lookup yields CDR1 SGHRS and CDR2 YFSETQ. The CDR3 is made up of 17 amino acids. Trimming pared 4 bases from V and 2 bases from J, leaving 19 bases between. The CDR3 nucleotides read TGCGCCAGCAGCGACCGCCCTCGAGGCCAAGCTGGAAACACCATATATTTT. Protein sequence: CASSDRPRGQAGNTIYF.

Only one count was recorded for this clone. The chain links TRBV28 to TRBJ1-4, with D hard to call. This CDR3 has 16 residues. Looked up from germline, CDR1 is MDHEN and CDR2 is SYDVKM. V was cut by 7 bases and J by 0 bases, with 15 bases left in between. DNA for the CDR3: TGTGCCAGCACCACGGGAACAGCCTCAACTAATGAAAAACTGTTTTTT. Encoded protein: CASTTGTASTNEKLFF.

This sequence joins TRBV2 and TRBJ2-7, with 7 bases lining up with TRBD1. After removal of 8 bases from V and 1 base from J, the junction contained 14 bases not matched to a gene. CDR1 is SNHLY and CDR2 is FYNNEI in the germline V gene. This CDR3 comprises 16 residues. CDR3 sequence reads: CASDGRRLGQSYEQYF. The CDR3 DNA reads TGTGCCAGCGACGGCCGACGACTGGGACAGTCCTACGAGCAGTACTTC.

On this clone: Different DNA sequences within this sample yield the same CDR3. The chain is built from TRBV30 and TRBJ2-7; TRBD2 is a possible D gene (7 bases). This CDR3 region has 14 residues. Germline CDR1 GTSNPN, CDR2 SVGIG (reference sequence). The ends were cut back, 0 bases at V and 3 bases at J, with 12 bases in the middle. The DNA for the CDR3 is TGTGCCTGGAGTGTAGGGGGGGCCGGCTACGAGCAGTACTTC. This sequence encodes CAWSVGGAGYEQYF.

This rearrangement joins TRBV11-2 to TRBJ2-1, with D uncertain. V was pared by 5 bases and J by 11 bases, with 19 bases between. There are 14 residues in the CDR3. CDR1 is SGHAT and CDR2 is FQNNGV in the germline V gene. CDR3 loop: CASSPTRFVGKQFF. CDR3 sequence (DNA): TGTGCCAGCAGCCCGACGCGGTTCGTGGGGAAGCAGTTCTTC.

Comments on this clone: In the same sample, other DNA sequences code for this CDR3. The chain uses TRBV7-3 and TRBJ2-7, with TRBD2 identical over 10 bases. The CDR3 runs 15 residues. The V gene end was trimmed by 1 base and the J gene end by 0 bases; junction bases not matched to a gene: 0. Germline values: CDR1 SGHTA, CDR2 FQGTGA. As DNA, the CDR3 is TGTGCCAGCAGCTTAATAGCGGGGGGCTCCTACGAGCAGTACTTC. This translates into CASSLIAGGSYEQYF.

This CDR3 is CASSPLPERREQFF. The CDR3 coding sequence is TGTGCCAGCAGTCCCTTACCCGAGCGGAGGGAGCAGTTCTTC. The chain employs TRBV27 and TRBJ2-1; maybe TRBD2 (5 bases). The CDR3 extends over 14 amino acids. V lost 5 bases to trimming and J lost 10 bases, with 18 bases between them. Germline values: CDR1 MNHEY, CDR2 SMNVEV (reference sequence).